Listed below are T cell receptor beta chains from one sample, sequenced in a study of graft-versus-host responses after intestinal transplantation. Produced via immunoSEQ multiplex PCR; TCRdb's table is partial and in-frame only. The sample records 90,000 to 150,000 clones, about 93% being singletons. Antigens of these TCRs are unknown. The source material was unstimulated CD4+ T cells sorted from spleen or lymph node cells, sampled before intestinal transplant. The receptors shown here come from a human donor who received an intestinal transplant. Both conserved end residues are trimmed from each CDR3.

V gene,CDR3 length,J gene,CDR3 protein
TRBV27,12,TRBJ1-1,ASSFASLNTEAF
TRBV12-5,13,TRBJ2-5,ASGLGGTPQETQY
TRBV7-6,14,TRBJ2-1,ASSRTSGRGRDEQF
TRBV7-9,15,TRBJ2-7,ASSLDRTSGGSYEQY
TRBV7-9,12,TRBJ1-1,ASSLVVQGVEAF
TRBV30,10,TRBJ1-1,AWIGLNTEAF
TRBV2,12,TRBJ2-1,ASRSGTRAYEQF
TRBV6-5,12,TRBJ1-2,ASSYSDRGRGYT
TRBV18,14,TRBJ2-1,ASSPPAGAPHNEQF
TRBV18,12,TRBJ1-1,ASSPGGKTTEAF
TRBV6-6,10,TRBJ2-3,ASSYFFDTQY
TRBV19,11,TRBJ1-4,ASSGTDNEKLF
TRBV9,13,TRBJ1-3,ASSVEAVSGNTIY
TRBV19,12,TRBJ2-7,ASSIVGVPYEQY
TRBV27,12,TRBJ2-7,ASRSVGKGAEQY
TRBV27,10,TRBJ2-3,ASSPGGDTQY
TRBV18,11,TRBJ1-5,ASSPIQDQPQH
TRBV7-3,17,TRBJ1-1,ASSLTFGFRGVMNTEAF
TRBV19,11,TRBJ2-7,ASSKRTAYEQY
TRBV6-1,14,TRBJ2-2,ASSDPGGVNTGELF
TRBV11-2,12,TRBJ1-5,ASSLVAGNQPQH
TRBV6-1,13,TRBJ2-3,ASSEASGQGNLKY
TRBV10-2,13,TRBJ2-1,ASRALGQGNNEQF
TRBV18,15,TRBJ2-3,ASSPIGAGGSTDTQY
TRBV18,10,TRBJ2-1,ASSPGPTGNF
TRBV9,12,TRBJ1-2,ASSPPPGTYGYT
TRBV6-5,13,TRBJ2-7,ASSYSGASPYEQY
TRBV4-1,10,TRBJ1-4,ASSQESQKLF
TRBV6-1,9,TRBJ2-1,ASKIRGRQF
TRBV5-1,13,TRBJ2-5,ASSTGTGLRETQY
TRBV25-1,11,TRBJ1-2,ASSLAGGSGYT
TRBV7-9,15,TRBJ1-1,ASSLKGGLVVNTEAF
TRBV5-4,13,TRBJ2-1,ASSPLGRINNEQF
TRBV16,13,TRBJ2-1,ASSQRLAAYNEQF
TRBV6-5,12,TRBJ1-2,ASSLGQGNYGYT
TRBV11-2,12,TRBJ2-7,ASSFQGPSYEQY
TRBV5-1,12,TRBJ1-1,ASSWDTENTEAF
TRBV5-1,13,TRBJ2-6,ASSLGTTGANVLT
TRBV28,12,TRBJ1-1,ASSLDRLNTEAF
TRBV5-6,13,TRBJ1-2,ASSRRGQGNYGYT
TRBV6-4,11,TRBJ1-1,ASSEGADTEAF
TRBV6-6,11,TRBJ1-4,ASSREGSEKLF
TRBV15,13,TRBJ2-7,ATSRGGTLHYEQY